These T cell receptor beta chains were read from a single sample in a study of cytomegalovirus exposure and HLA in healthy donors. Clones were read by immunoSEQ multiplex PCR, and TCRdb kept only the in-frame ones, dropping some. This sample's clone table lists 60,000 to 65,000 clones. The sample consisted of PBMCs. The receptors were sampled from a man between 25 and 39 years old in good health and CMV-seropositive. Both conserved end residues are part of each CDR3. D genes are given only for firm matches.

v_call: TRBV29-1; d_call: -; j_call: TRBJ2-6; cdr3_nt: TGCAGCGTTAAATTTTATAACTCTGGGGCCAACGTCCTGACTTTC; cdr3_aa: CSVKFYNSGANVLTF
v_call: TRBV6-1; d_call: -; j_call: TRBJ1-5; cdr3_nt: TGTGCCGGGGGGGTGGGGAGACGACAGCCCCAGCATTTT; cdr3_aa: CAGGVGRRQPQHF
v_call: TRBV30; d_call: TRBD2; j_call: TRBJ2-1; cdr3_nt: TGTGCCTGGAGTTCGGGACTATCTAAAAGGGATGAGCAGTTCTTC; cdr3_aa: CAWSSGLSKRDEQFF
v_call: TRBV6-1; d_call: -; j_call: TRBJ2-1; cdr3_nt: TGTGCCAGCAGTGAAGCGGGAGGCTCCTACAATGAGCAGTTCTTC; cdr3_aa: CASSEAGGSYNEQFF
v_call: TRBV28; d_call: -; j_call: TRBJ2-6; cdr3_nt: TGTGCCATGCCGACAGGCCCCAAACTTGGGGCCAACGTCCTGACTTTC; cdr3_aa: CAMPTGPKLGANVLTF
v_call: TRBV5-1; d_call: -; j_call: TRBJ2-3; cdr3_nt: TGCGCCAGCAGCCCATATAGCCCCCTCCTCACAGATACGCAGTATTTT; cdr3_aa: CASSPYSPLLTDTQYF
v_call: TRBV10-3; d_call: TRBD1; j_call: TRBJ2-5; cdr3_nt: TGTGCCATCAGTAAAGTGACAGGGGGCCAAGAGACCCAGTACTTC; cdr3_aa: CAISKVTGGQETQYF
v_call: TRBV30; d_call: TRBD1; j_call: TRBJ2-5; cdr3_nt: TGTGCCTGGAATAACCCCTCGCTGGCAGGGGGCTCTCAAGAGACCCAGTACTTC; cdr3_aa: CAWNNPSLAGGSQETQYF
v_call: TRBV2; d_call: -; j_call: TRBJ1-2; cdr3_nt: TGTGCCAGCAGTGTAGTGGGCTACACCTTC; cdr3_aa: CASSVVGYTF
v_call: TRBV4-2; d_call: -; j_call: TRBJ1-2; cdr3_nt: TGTGCCAGCAGCCCCGGCTATGGCTACACCTTC; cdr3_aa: CASSPGYGYTF
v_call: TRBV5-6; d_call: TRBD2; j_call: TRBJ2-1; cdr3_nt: TGTGCCAGCAGCCCGAGCGGACTAGCGGGATACAATGAGCAGTTCTTC; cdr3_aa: CASSPSGLAGYNEQFF
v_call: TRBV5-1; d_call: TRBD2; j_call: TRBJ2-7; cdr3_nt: TGCGCCAGCAGCGCGCTAGCGGACTACGAGCAGTACTTC; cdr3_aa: CASSALADYEQYF
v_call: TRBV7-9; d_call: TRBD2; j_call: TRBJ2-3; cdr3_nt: TGTGCCAGCTACCCGGGACTAGTGATCACAGATACGCAGTATTTT; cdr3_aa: CASYPGLVITDTQYF
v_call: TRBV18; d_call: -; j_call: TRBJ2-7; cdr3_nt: TGTGCCAGCTCATCCACGCGGGAAAGCCAATCCTACGAGCAGTACTTC; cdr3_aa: CASSSTRESQSYEQYF
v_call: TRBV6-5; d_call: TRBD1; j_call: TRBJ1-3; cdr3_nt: TGTGCCAGCATGGACAGGAACTCTGGAAACACCATATATTTT; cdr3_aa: CASMDRNSGNTIYF
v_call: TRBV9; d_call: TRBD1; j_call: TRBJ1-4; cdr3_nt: TGTGCCAGCAGCGGGGACAGGGGTGGTGAAAAACTGTTTTTT; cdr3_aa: CASSGDRGGEKLFF
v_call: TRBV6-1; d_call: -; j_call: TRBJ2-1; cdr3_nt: TGTGCCATCCAGCGGCATAGCTCCTACAATGAGCAGTTCTTC; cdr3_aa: CAIQRHSSYNEQFF
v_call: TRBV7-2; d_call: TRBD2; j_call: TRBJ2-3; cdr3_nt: TGTGCCAGCAGCTTAAGGGATAGCGGGGGCCGTAGCACAGATACGCAGTATTTT; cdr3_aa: CASSLRDSGGRSTDTQYF
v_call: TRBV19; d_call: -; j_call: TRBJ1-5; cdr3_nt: TGTGCCAGTACCCTAGGAGGCAGCTTCTATAGCAATCAGCCCCAGCATTTT; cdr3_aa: CASTLGGSFYSNQPQHF
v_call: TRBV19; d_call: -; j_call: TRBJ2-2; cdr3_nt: TGTGCCAGTAGTCTACTAGCTTACACCGGGGAGCTGTTTTTT; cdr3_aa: CASSLLAYTGELFF
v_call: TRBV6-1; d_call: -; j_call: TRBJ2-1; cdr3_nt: TGTGCCAGCAGTGAAGCGGCGGGGGCCCTAAGGGATCAGTTCTTC; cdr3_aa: CASSEAAGALRDQFF
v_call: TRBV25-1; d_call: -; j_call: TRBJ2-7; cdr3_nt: TGTGCCAGCAGTGGGGCAGGGTGGTCCTACGAGCAGTACTTC; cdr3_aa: CASSGAGWSYEQYF
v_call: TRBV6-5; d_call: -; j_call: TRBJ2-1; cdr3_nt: TGTGCCAGCAGTTACTCGGAGGGCTCCGACAATGAGCAGTTCTTC; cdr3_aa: CASSYSEGSDNEQFF
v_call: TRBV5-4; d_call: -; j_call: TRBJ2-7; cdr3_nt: TGTGCCAGTGGGACAAAGTCCTTCCCCTACGAGCAGTACTTC; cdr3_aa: CASGTKSFPYEQYF
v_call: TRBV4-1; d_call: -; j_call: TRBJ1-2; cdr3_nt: TGCGCCAGCAGCCAAGATGGGCCTCGAAAGGTTTCTGGCTACACCTTC; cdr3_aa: CASSQDGPRKVSGYTF
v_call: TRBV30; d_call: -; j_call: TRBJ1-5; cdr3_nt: TGTGCCTGGTCGGCAGGGTATAGTCATCAGCCCCAGCATTTT; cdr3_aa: CAWSAGYSHQPQHF
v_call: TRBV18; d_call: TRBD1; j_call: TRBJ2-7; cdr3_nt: TGTGCCAGCTCACCAGCTAGGGGACGACGACAGGGTCGGGACGAGCAGTACTTC; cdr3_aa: CASSPARGRRQGRDEQYF
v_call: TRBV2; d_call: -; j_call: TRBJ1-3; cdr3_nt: TGTGCCAGCGCTCCCACTCGCACAGACTCTGGAAACACCATATATTTT; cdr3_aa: CASAPTRTDSGNTIYF
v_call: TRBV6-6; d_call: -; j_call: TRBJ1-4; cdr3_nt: TGTGCCAGCACCACGAGGCCAACTAATGAAAAACTGTTTTTT; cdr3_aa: CASTTRPTNEKLFF
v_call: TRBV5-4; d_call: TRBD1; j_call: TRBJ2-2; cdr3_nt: TGTGCCAGCAGCCGAGACAGGGCGAACACCGGGGAGCTGTTTTTT; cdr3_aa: CASSRDRANTGELFF
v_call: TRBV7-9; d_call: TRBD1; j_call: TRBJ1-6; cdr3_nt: TGTGCCAGCAGCTTGGGACAGAGAGTAAATTTGCACTTT; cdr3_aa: CASSLGQRVNLHF
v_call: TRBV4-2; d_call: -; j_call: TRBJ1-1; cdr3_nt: TGTGCCAGCAGCCAAGCAGGGATGAACACTGAAGCTTTCTTT; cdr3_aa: CASSQAGMNTEAFF
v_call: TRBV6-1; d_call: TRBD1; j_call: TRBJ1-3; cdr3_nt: TGTGCCAGCAGTGAACCCGGGACAGGGGGAAACACCATATATTTT; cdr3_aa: CASSEPGTGGNTIYF
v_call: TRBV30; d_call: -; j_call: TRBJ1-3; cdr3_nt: TGTGCCTGGAGTCTTTCCAGAGGAAACACCATATATTTT; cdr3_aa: CAWSLSRGNTIYF
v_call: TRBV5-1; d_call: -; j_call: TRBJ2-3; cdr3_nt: TGCGCCAGCATTCAGGGGATGAACACAGATACGCAGTATTTT; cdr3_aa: CASIQGMNTDTQYF
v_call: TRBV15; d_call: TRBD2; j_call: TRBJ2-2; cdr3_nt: TGTGCCACCAGTCGAAGGCTAACTAGCGCGAACACCGGGGAGCTGTTTTTT; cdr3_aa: CATSRRLTSANTGELFF
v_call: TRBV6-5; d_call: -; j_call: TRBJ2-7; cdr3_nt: TGTGCCAGCAGAACGGAGGCCCACGAGCAGTACTTC; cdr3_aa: CASRTEAHEQYF
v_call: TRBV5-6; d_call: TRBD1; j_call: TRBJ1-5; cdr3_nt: TGTGCCAGCAGCCTCCTCGGGACAGACAATCAGCCCCAGCATTTT; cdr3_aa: CASSLLGTDNQPQHF
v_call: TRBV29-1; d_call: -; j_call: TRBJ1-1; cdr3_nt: TGCAGCGCCGAACCGAGATTTCGGACTGAAGATTTCTTT; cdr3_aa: CSAEPRFRTEDFF
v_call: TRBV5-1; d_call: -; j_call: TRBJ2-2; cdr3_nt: TGCGCCAGCAGCTTGGTTCCAGGATCGAACACCGGGGAGCTGTTTTTT; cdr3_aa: CASSLVPGSNTGELFF